Given below is one TCR beta chain in context. The data are from a study of blood T cell repertoires in COVID-19. Overall study: Researchers got acute and convalescent COVID-19 samples from the United States, Italy and Spain.

Repertoires were generated with immunoSEQ multiplex PCR, while TCRdb's copy carries only in-frame clones and drops some. The table shows 100,000 to 150,000 clones, with more than 60% occurring only once. The germline V gene has CDR1 SGHTA and CDR2 FQGNSA. Germline trimming cut 7 bases from V and 5 bases from J; bases unmatched to any gene: 4. This CDR3 has 14 residues. The specimen was peripheral blood. The sequence was collected from a man in his 70s with acute or convalescent COVID-19. This chain connects TRBV7-2 to TRBJ2-2; 10 nucleotides line up with TRBD2. The CDR3 sequence is CASNPLAGTGELFF. The CDR3 region has the DNA TGTGCCAGCAACCCACTAGCGGGGACCGGGGAGCTGTTTTTT.